This entry features one T cell receptor beta chain sequence. What this receptor recognizes is not known. No base-level quality is on record; no much larger clone is a single base apart. The sample comes from a study of Ad26.COV2.S vaccination and SARS-CoV-2 variants (dated by TCRdb to the early 2020s). For the wider study: Vaccine-arm donors were drawn from COV1001, a multicentre, randomized, double-blind, placebo-controlled phase I-IIa trial of Ad26.COV2.S in healthy adults. Trial participants were randomized into five groups of five: low-dose or high-dose Ad26.COV2.S given once or twice, or placebo on both occasions. Dosing of Ad26.COV2.S was intramuscular, at either 5x10^10 or 1x10^11 viral particles, delivered as one shot or as two shots spaced 56 days apart. Blinding of investigators to trial group allocation was maintained during experiments and outcome assessment. The TCR-sequenced set comprised approximately 30 samples: some 20 Ad26.COV2.S vaccine recipients, 5 placebo recipients and 8 SARS-CoV-2 convalescent individuals. The specificity and breadth of SARS-CoV-2-reactive T cell receptors after Ad26.COV2.S vaccination were assessed by TCRbeta repertoire sequencing.

Broad study findings and their caveats: Comparing responses between vaccine doses or regimens was not something the study was powered to do. After vaccination, substantial breadth of spike-specific CD8+ and CD4+ T cell responses was reported. Comparable non-spike TCR breadth was observed between vaccine and placebo recipients, consistent with only spike being contained in the vaccine. According to the authors, total T cell responses may have been underestimated by the TCR breadth and depth analyses. Spike-specific TCR breadth was higher in Ad26.COV2.S recipients than in placebo recipients (P = 0.0014).

Spanning cysteine to phenylalanine, the CDR3 consists of 16 amino acids. Solely the CDR3 DNA is kept, with 48 bases framed from the first base. V loses 1 base of germline sequence and J loses 1 base, and the interval between the two ends is 11 bases. The germline V gene sets CDR1 to SGDLS and CDR2 to YYNGEE. The sample's treatment or condition label is to be understood as: about 20 received Ad26.COV2.S at low or high dose, single or two shots; five or six received placebo; per-sample allocation not given. For vaccine and placebo recipients, the sequenced repertoires came from samples collected on day 63 after the first injection. Between 29 July and 7 August 2020, Cohort 1b enrolled 20 to 30 adults aged 18-55 years at one site in Boston, USA. Ad26.COV2.S was a replication-incompetent adenovirus type 26 vector expressing a prefusion-stabilized SARS-CoV-2 spike protein from the original Wuhan strain.

The immunoSEQ Assay was used to sequence TCRbeta CDR3 regions. After extraction, genomic DNA underwent amplification by bias-controlled multiplex PCR, followed by high-throughput sequencing. In the authors' own workflow: To quantify the absolute abundance of every unique TCRbeta CDR3 region, sequences were collapsed and filtered. T cell fraction was estimated by normalizing TCRbeta template counts to usable DNA, with usable DNA measured through amplification of reference genes found in all nucleated cells. Repertoire TCRs were annotated as SARS-CoV-2-specific by exact matching of V gene, CDR3 amino acid sequence and J gene to a known reactive TCR set. The reference SARS-CoV-2 TCR set was obtained from MIRA and was filtered for enrichment in COVID-19-positive ImmuneCODE repertoires, whereby public or cross-reactive TCRs were removed. Using the MIRA antigens, annotated TCRs were further analysed by specific ORF or by position within an ORF. Depth was the summed frequency of annotated unique rearrangements, while breadth was defined as annotated unique rearrangements over total unique productive rearrangements. Two-sided Wilcoxon rank-sum tests were used to compare TCR breadth between groups. Here the immuneACCESS table is served through TCRdb, limited to in-frame sequences with V and J called. Missing clones are a known gap in these copies; in checked studies unresolved V genes cover under half, and the rest lacks a known reason. The DNA gave D and trimming, while V, J and clone size come from that table. The sample yields almost 400,000 clones; approximately 90% were counted once. The top ten clonotypes cover 1.9% of the sample.

Rearrangement joined TRBV9 to TRBJ2-2; perhaps TRBD2 is the D gene, with 6 bases matching. Sequences were derived from peripheral blood, sampled in a trial of Ad26.COV2.S vaccine versus placebo. This TCR was recovered from a person between 18 and 65 years old who received the Ad26.COV2.S COVID-19 vaccine or a placebo. The CDR3 reads CASSVRLAQNTGELFF. The DNA sequence reads TGTGCCAGCAGCGTAAGGCTAGCGCAGAACACCGGGGAGCTGTTTTTT. The entire variable domain, with the stretches around the CDR3 drawn from the reference TRBV9 and TRBJ2-2 proteins, is DSGVTQTPKHLITATGQRVTLRCSPRSGDLSVYWYQQSLDQGLQFLIQYYNGEERAKGNILERFSAQQFPDLHSELNLSSLELGDSALYFCASSVRLAQNTGELFFGEGSRLTVL.